Here is one T cell receptor beta chain with its context. These data belong to a study of blood T cell repertoires in COVID-19. The method was immunoSEQ multiplex PCR; TCRdb's version includes in-frame clones alone and lacks a portion of them. The sample has about 400,000 clones, roughly 86% seen once. This receptor was obtained from a woman aged 40 to 55 with acute COVID-19. Sequenced: PBMCs or T cells enriched from blood (not recorded which).

CDR3: CASSQVGGPTNEKLFF. For the CDR3, the DNA is TGTGCCAGCAGCCAAGTAGGGGGTCCAACTAATGAAAAACTGTTTTTT. The chain links TRBV3-1 (or the pseudogene TRBV3-2) to TRBJ1-4; TRBD1 might be the D (6 bases). Trimming stripped 1 base from V and 0 bases from J, with 9 bases between. CDR3 size: 16 residues. CDR1 and CDR2 (germline): LGHDT, YNNKEL (reference sequence).